The 15 T cell receptor beta chains below come from one sample, sequenced in a study of blood T cell repertoires in COVID-19 (dated by TCRdb to 2018 to 2021). The library was produced with the immunoSEQ multiplex PCR assay. This is the immuneACCESS table as TCRdb keeps it, with only in-frame sequences that have V and J called. A part of the clones is gone; compared with another copy, unresolved V genes explain less than half, and the rest is unexplained. Across this sample there are about 100,000 clones, with roughly 87% seen only once. Roughly 7.4% of the sample comes from the top ten. Sequencing was carried out using peripheral blood. Every receptor here comes from a man between 25 and 39 years old in a cohort sampled during active COVID-19.

The chain uses TRBV7-2 and TRBJ1-3; 7 bases map to TRBD1. The germline V gene encodes CDR1 SGHTA and CDR2 FQGNSA. The CDR3 sequence is 15 residues long. Losses at the gene ends were 4 bases for V and 2 bases for J; bases not matched to a gene: 5. The CDR3 spells CASSSRQGAGNTIYF. CDR3 nucleotide sequence: TGTGCCAGCAGCTCACGACAGGGTGCTGGAAACACCATATATTTT.

The CDR3: CASSRTTSGGTGELFF. The CDR3 DNA reads as TGTGCCAGCAGCCGCACTACTAGCGGGGGAACCGGGGAGCTGTTTTTT. The rearrangement links TRBV3-1 (or the pseudogene TRBV3-2) to TRBJ2-2; 11 nucleotides match TRBD2. The CDR3 is 16 amino acids. Trimming at V came to 4 bases and at J to 5 bases, leaving 6 bases not matched to a gene. CDR1 is LGHDT and CDR2 is YNNKEL in the germline V gene (reference sequence).

The chain carries TRBV4-1 and TRBJ2-2, with 9 positions matching TRBD2. The junction had 7 bases not matched to a gene; V was cut back by 3 bases and J by 8 bases. Germline loops: CDR1 MGHRA, CDR2 YSYEKL. This CDR3 comprises 15 residues. Here the CDR3 reads CASSHPGLASGELFF. The DNA for the CDR3 is TGCGCCAGCAGCCACCCGGGACTAGCATCTGGGGAGCTGTTTTTT.

V and J are TRBV3-1 (or the pseudogene TRBV3-2) and TRBJ2-7; 12 bases match TRBD1. Trimming took 0 bases from V and 4 from J; bases not matched to a gene: 16. CDR1 is LGHDT and CDR2 is YNNKEL in the germline V gene (reference sequence). This CDR3 has 20 residues. The CDR3 spells CASSQDRGSNRDRGPYEQYF. As DNA, the CDR3 is TGTGCCAGCAGCCAAGATCGTGGGTCTAATAGGGACAGGGGGCCTTACGAGCAGTACTTC.

The V and J genes are TRBV21-1 and TRBJ2-5; TRBD1, the table's D call, lacks a check against the DNA. TRBV21-1 is termed a pseudogene. There are 14 residues in the CDR3. The CDR3 region is CASSTRTAQETQYF. CDR3 bases: TGTGCCAGCAGCACCCGGACAGCCCAAGAGACCCAGTACTTC.

The chain employs TRBV9 and TRBJ2-1, with TRBD2 matching 7 bases. The CDR3 totals 17 residues. J gave up 0 bases and V 0 bases, and 6 bases lay outside the gene matches. Germline V gene lookup returns CDR1 SGDLS and CDR2 YYNGEE. CDR3: CASSVGLAASSYNEQFF. The DNA for the CDR3 is TGTGCCAGCAGCGTAGGGCTAGCGGCGAGCTCCTACAATGAGCAGTTCTTC.

This chain links TRBV7-9 with TRBJ1-1, with 7 bases lining up with TRBD1. This CDR3 is 13 amino acids long. The germline CDR1 and CDR2 sequences are SEHNR and FQNEAQ (reference sequence). Germline trimming cut 5 bases from V and 10 bases from J; bases unmatched to any gene: 10. The CDR3 DNA reads as TGTGCCAGCAGCCCTCAGGGGGTGCGTCGAGCTTTCTTT. Translating gives CASSPQGVRRAFF.

V and J are TRBV2 and TRBJ2-2; 8 nucleotides align to TRBD1. This CDR3 is 16 amino acids long. V trimming: 8 bases; J trimming: 0 bases; junction bases outside the gene matches: 8. Germline V gene data show CDR1 as SNHLY and CDR2 as FYNNEI. The CDR3 region has the DNA TGTGCCAGCTGTACCCCGGGACAGGCGAACACCGGGGAGCTGTTTTTT. It yields the protein CASCTPGQANTGELFF.

The chain carries TRBV5-1 and TRBJ2-5, with a tentative D call TRBD2 (6 bases). This CDR3 region has 13 residues. V lost 7 bases, J lost 4 bases, and 14 bases lay in between. The V gene's germline CDR1 is SGHRS and CDR2 YFSETQ. CDR3 bases: TGCGCCAGCGCCTTAGCGGTAGGAGAGACCCAGTACTTC. As protein: CASALAVGETQYF.

This chain links TRBV2 with TRBJ1-5; 7 bases align to TRBD1. CDR1 and CDR2 from the germline V gene are SNHLY and FYNNEI. V trimming: 5 bases; J trimming: 6 bases; junction bases outside the gene matches: 13. CDR3 length: 16 residues. The CDR3 protein is CASSKELGGLGQPQHF. Here the CDR3 DNA reads TGTGCCAGCAGTAAAGAGTTAGGGGGCTTGGGTCAGCCCCAGCATTTT.

The chain uses TRBV7-2 and TRBJ2-5; D possibly corresponds to TRBD2 (6 bases). Germline CDR1 is SGHTA and CDR2 is FQGNSA. With 5 bases removed from V and 0 bases from J, the gap between germline ends came to 16 bases. This CDR3 has 16 amino acids. The CDR3 sequence is CASSPIGLAYQETQYF. CDR3 in DNA: TGTGCCAGCAGCCCAATCGGGCTAGCGTACCAAGAGACCCAGTACTTC. The variable domain in full, with the rest retrieved from reference TRBV7-2 and TRBJ2-5, is GAGVSQSPSNKVTEKGKDVELRCDPISGHTALYWYRQSLGQGLEFLIYFQGNSAPDKSGLPSDRFSAERTGGSVSTLTIQRTQQEDSAVYLCASSPIGLAYQETQYFGPGTRLLVL.

The chain recombines TRBV7-6 with TRBJ1-1, with 9 positions matching TRBD1. In germline, CDR1 is SGHVS, CDR2 FNYEAQ. With V trimmed by 1 base and J by 3 bases, 3 bases remained unmatched. The CDR3 contains 15 residues. The CDR3 region is CASSLETGGDTEAFF. The CDR3 DNA is TGTGCCAGCAGCTTAGAAACAGGGGGCGACACTGAAGCTTTCTTT.

V and J are TRBV28 and TRBJ1-1; the D is unclear. CDR1 is MDHEN, CDR2 SYDVKM, per germline. The CDR3 runs to 15 residues. Between the trimmed V and J ends, which lost 8 bases and 4 bases, there was a span of 20 bases. The CDR3 DNA reads as TGTGCCAGCTGTATAGGTACTGTGAGCGGCACTGAAGCTTTCTTT. Translated, it gives CASCIGTVSGTEAFF.

The gene calls are TRBV7-2 and TRBJ2-3; 9 nucleotides align to TRBD1. The V segment lost 3 bases and the J segment 5 bases; nucleotides outside the gene matches: 6. The CDR3 loop spans 15 amino acids. Germline assignment: CDR1 SGHTA and CDR2 FQGNSA. The CDR3 spells CASSLFTGGQDTQYF. Written as DNA, the CDR3 is TGTGCCAGCAGCTTGTTCACAGGGGGCCAAGATACGCAGTATTTT.

V is TRBV5-1 and J is TRBJ1-4; D is possibly TRBD1 (6 bases). Looked up from germline, CDR1 is SGHRS and CDR2 is YFSETQ. V was clipped by 4 bases and J by 4 bases, with 17 bases between them. The CDR3 extends over 16 amino acids. CDR3 amino acids: CASSDGTRQRNEKLFF. In nucleotides, the CDR3 is TGCGCCAGCAGCGACGGGACACGACAACGTAATGAAAAACTGTTTTTT.